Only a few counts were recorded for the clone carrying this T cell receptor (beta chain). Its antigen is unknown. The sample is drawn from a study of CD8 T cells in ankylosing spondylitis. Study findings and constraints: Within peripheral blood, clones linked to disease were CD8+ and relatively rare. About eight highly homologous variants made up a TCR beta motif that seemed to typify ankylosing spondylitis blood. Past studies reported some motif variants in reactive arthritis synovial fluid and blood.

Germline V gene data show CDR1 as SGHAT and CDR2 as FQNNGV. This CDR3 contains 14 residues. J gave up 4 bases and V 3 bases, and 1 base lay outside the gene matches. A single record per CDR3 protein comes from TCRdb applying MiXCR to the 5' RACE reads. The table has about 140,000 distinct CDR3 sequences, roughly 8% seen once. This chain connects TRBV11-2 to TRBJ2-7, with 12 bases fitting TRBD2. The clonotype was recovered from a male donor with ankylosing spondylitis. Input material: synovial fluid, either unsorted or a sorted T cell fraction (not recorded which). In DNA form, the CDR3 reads TGTGCCAGCAGCTTGACTAGCGGGAGATACGAGCAGTACTTC. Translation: CASSLTSGRYEQYF.